The rows below give T cell receptor beta chains drawn from one sample of a study of cytomegalovirus exposure and HLA in healthy donors. TCRdb's table, derived via immunoSEQ multiplex PCR, lists solely in-frame clones and lacks some. The table lists about 120,000 clones, about four fifths of them singletons. The specimen sequenced was PBMCs. Receptor source: a woman aged 55-70 years in good health and CMV-seropositive. Each CDR3 is given with its conserved first and last residue. The order of the fields is D gene, J gene, V gene, clone size, CDR3 protein, CDR3 DNA. A D gene is named only where the DNA matches it firmly. Rows give clone size only sometimes, using once, few, many, or a class for an expanded clone.

D: NA
J: TRBJ1-1
V: TRBV5-4
size: NA
CDR3: CASSLRGGGDTEAFF
DNA: TGTGCCAGCAGCTTGAGGGGAGGGGGGGACACTGAAGCTTTCTTT

D: TRBD2
J: TRBJ2-1
V: TRBV18
size: NA
CDR3: CASSARASGFPSYNEQFF
DNA: TGTGCCAGCTCAGCCCGGGCTAGCGGGTTTCCCTCCTACAATGAGCAGTTCTTC

D: NA
J: TRBJ1-5
V: TRBV30
size: NA
CDR3: CAWSDPHLNQPQHF
DNA: TGTGCCTGGAGTGACCCGCACTTAAATCAGCCCCAGCATTTT

D: NA
J: TRBJ2-1
V: TRBV27
size: NA
CDR3: CASSWPGTAYNEQFF
DNA: TGTGCCAGCAGTTGGCCGGGAACAGCCTACAATGAGCAGTTCTTC

D: TRBD1
J: TRBJ2-3
V: TRBV5-1
size: NA
CDR3: CASSLEVRDRGRPDTQYF
DNA: TGCGCCAGCAGCTTGGAAGTTCGGGACAGGGGTCGTCCAGATACGCAGTATTTT

D: TRBD2
J: TRBJ2-2
V: TRBV28
size: NA
CDR3: CASSLRLKQGLADSNTGELFF
DNA: TGTGCCAGCAGTTTAAGATTAAAGCAGGGACTAGCGGATTCGAACACCGGGGAGCTGTTTTTT

D: TRBD2
J: TRBJ2-3
V: TRBV11-3
size: NA
CDR3: CASSRLAGVSDTQYF
DNA: TGTGCCAGCAGCCGACTAGCGGGAGTTTCCGATACGCAGTATTTT

D: NA
J: TRBJ2-7
V: TRBV27
size: NA
CDR3: CASSFRGAREQYF
DNA: TGTGCCAGCAGTTTTCGGGGGGCGCGGGAGCAGTACTTC

D: TRBD1
J: TRBJ1-2
V: TRBV30
size: NA
CDR3: CAWSVHVGQGSYGYTF
DNA: TGTGCCTGGAGTGTACATGTGGGACAGGGGTCCTATGGCTACACCTTC

D: NA
J: TRBJ1-1
V: TRBV6-1
size: NA
CDR3: CASSARMNTEAFF
DNA: TGTGCCAGCAGTGCCAGGATGAACACTGAAGCTTTCTTT

D: TRBD1
J: TRBJ2-5
V: TRBV7-3
size: NA
CDR3: CASSRDRGETQYF
DNA: TGTGCCAGCAGCCGGGACAGGGGAGAGACCCAGTACTTC

D: NA
J: TRBJ1-1
V: TRBV9
size: NA
CDR3: CASSESGASSTEAFF
DNA: TGTGCCAGCAGCGAAAGCGGTGCGTCGAGCACTGAAGCTTTCTTT

D: TRBD2
J: TRBJ2-1
V: TRBV28
size: NA
CDR3: CASSSLAGYNEQFF
DNA: TGTGCCAGCAGTTCGCTAGCGGGTTACAATGAGCAGTTCTTC

D: TRBD2
J: TRBJ2-1
V: TRBV27
size: once
CDR3: CASSFGLAGSGQFF
DNA: TGTGCCAGCAGTTTCGGTCTAGCGGGATCGGGGCAGTTCTTC

D: TRBD2
J: TRBJ2-5
V: TRBV4-2
size: NA
CDR3: CASSLRTSGSVMETQYF
DNA: TGTGCCAGCAGCCTTCGGACTAGCGGGAGTGTAATGGAGACCCAGTACTTC

D: NA
J: TRBJ2-7
V: TRBV11-2
size: NA
CDR3: CASSLDRRSPRAYEQYF
DNA: TGTGCCAGCAGCTTAGATCGTCGCTCGCCCCGAGCCTACGAGCAGTACTTC

D: TRBD1
J: TRBJ2-7
V: TRBV6-1
size: NA
CDR3: CASSDSSTGSFEQYF
DNA: TGTGCCAGCAGTGATTCGTCGACAGGGTCGTTCGAGCAGTACTTC

D: NA
J: TRBJ1-2
V: TRBV7-9
size: NA
CDR3: CASSPGTDYGYTF
DNA: TGTGCCAGCAGCCCCGGGACTGACTATGGCTACACCTTC

D: NA
J: TRBJ1-5
V: TRBV6-1
size: NA
CDR3: CASTTSNQPQHF
DNA: TGTGCCAGCACTACTAGCAATCAGCCCCAGCATTTT

D: NA
J: TRBJ2-5
V: TRBV10-2
size: NA
CDR3: CASSVGGETQYF
DNA: TGCGCCAGCAGTGTTGGCGGAGAGACCCAGTACTTC

D: TRBD1
J: TRBJ1-2
V: TRBV27
size: NA
CDR3: CASRRTGGNYGYTF
DNA: TGTGCCAGCAGGCGGACAGGGGGTAACTATGGCTACACCTTC

D: TRBD1
J: TRBJ2-7
V: TRBV6-1
size: NA
CDR3: CASSEQGASTDEQYF
DNA: TGTGCCAGCAGTGAACAGGGGGCGTCAACGGACGAGCAGTACTTC

D: NA
J: TRBJ1-1
V: TRBV7-9
size: NA
CDR3: CSSSSDINGLEAFF
DNA: TGTTCCAGCAGCTCGGACATTAACGGCCTTGAAGCTTTCTTT

D: TRBD2
J: TRBJ2-7
V: TRBV6-5
size: NA
CDR3: CASKPLAGSYEQYF
DNA: TGTGCCAGCAAACCACTAGCGGGAAGCTACGAGCAGTACTTC

D: NA
J: TRBJ1-1
V: TRBV5-4
size: NA
CDR3: CASSREGGANTEAFF
DNA: TGTGCCAGCAGCCGGGAGGGGGGCGCGAACACTGAAGCTTTCTTT

D: TRBD2
J: TRBJ2-1
V: TRBV10-3
size: few
CDR3: CAITGTSSYNEQFF
DNA: TGTGCCATTACCGGGACTAGTTCCTACAATGAGCAGTTCTTC

D: NA
J: TRBJ2-3
V: TRBV29-1
size: NA
CDR3: CSVHIRTDTQYF
DNA: TGCAGCGTTCACATACGCACAGATACGCAGTATTTT

D: TRBD1
J: TRBJ1-3
V: TRBV27
size: NA
CDR3: CASSRNIGQALSGNTIYF
DNA: TGTGCCAGCAGCCGGAATATCGGACAGGCCCTTTCTGGAAACACCATATATTTT

D: TRBD2
J: TRBJ2-4
V: TRBV2
size: once
CDR3: CASSWTSGENIQYF
DNA: TGTGCCAGCAGCTGGACTAGCGGGGAAAACATTCAGTACTTC

D: TRBD1
J: TRBJ2-3
V: TRBV5-6
size: few
CDR3: CASNADGTEGTDTQYF
DNA: TGTGCCAGCAACGCTGACGGGACAGAGGGCACAGATACGCAGTATTTT

D: NA
J: TRBJ2-1
V: TRBV30
size: NA
CDR3: CAWSLGGGNEQFF
DNA: TGTGCCTGGAGTCTGGGCGGAGGAAACGAGCAGTTCTTC

D: TRBD1
J: TRBJ1-2
V: TRBV28
size: NA
CDR3: CASSGGQGYGYTF
DNA: TGTGCCAGCAGTGGGGGACAGGGTTATGGCTACACCTTC

D: NA
J: TRBJ1-1
V: TRBV5-1
size: NA
CDR3: CASSPLSGGMNTEAFF
DNA: TGCGCCAGCAGCCCTCTGTCGGGAGGGATGAACACTGAAGCTTTCTTT

D: NA
J: TRBJ2-1
V: TRBV5-8
size: NA
CDR3: CASSLAGRRGEQFF
DNA: TGTGCCAGCAGCTTGGCCGGCAGGCGGGGTGAGCAGTTCTTC

D: NA
J: TRBJ1-6
V: TRBV6-1
size: NA
CDR3: CASSEQGYNSPLHF
DNA: TGTGCCAGCAGTGAACAGGGGTATAATTCACCCCTCCACTTT

D: NA
J: TRBJ2-7
V: TRBV4-2
size: NA
CDR3: CASSHTTGGSYEQYF
DNA: TGTGCCAGCAGCCATACGACCGGGGGCTCCTACGAGCAGTACTTC

D: NA
J: TRBJ1-1
V: TRBV6-5
size: NA
CDR3: CASSYRRDTEAFF
DNA: TGTGCCAGCAGTTATAGGAGGGACACTGAAGCTTTCTTT

D: NA
J: TRBJ2-3
V: TRBV28
size: NA
CDR3: CATRVGRRPSTDTQYF
DNA: TGTGCCACCAGAGTGGGCAGACGACCTAGCACAGATACGCAGTATTTT

D: NA
J: TRBJ1-1
V: TRBV29-1
size: NA
CDR3: CSVAGQFNTEAFF
DNA: TGCAGCGTTGCGGGACAATTCAACACTGAAGCTTTCTTT

D: TRBD2
J: TRBJ2-1
V: TRBV29-1
size: NA
CDR3: CSVGREGPGEQFF
DNA: TGCAGCGTTGGGCGGGAGGGCCCAGGTGAGCAGTTCTTC

D: NA
J: TRBJ2-1
V: TRBV10-3
size: NA
CDR3: CAIRELDREQFF
DNA: TGTGCCATCAGGGAATTGGACAGAGAGCAGTTCTTC

D: NA
J: TRBJ1-3
V: TRBV6-5
size: once
CDR3: CASTTTGPTIYF
DNA: TGTGCCAGCACTACTACAGGGCCCACCATATATTTT

D: NA
J: TRBJ2-1
V: TRBV29-1
size: NA
CDR3: CSVVGDYRHEQFF
DNA: TGCAGCGTTGTGGGAGACTATCGTCATGAGCAGTTCTTC

D: NA
J: TRBJ2-7
V: TRBV21-1
size: NA
CDR3: CASNVRGGPLTDEQYF
DNA: TGTGCCAGCAATGTAAGGGGGGGACCTCTCACCGACGAGCAGTACTTC

D: NA
J: TRBJ2-2
V: TRBV7-6
size: NA
CDR3: CASSSPSGARDGELFF
DNA: TGTGCCAGCAGCTCCCCCTCGGGAGCGCGGGACGGGGAGCTGTTTTTT

D: TRBD2
J: TRBJ2-3
V: TRBV25-1
size: NA
CDR3: CASSEFGSGSVSTDTQYF
DNA: TGTGCCAGCAGTGAATTCGGTAGCGGGAGCGTTAGCACAGATACGCAGTATTTT

D: TRBD2
J: TRBJ2-5
V: TRBV7-7
size: NA
CDR3: CASSIEGGRETQYF
DNA: TGTGCCAGCAGCATTGAGGGAGGGCGAGAGACCCAGTACTTC

D: NA
J: TRBJ2-7
V: TRBV6-5
size: NA
CDR3: CASSTPRVTPGEQYF
DNA: TGTGCCAGCAGTACCCCCAGGGTCACCCCCGGCGAGCAGTACTTC